This T cell receptor (beta chain) stems from a study of CD8 T cells in ankylosing spondylitis (dated by TCRdb to between 2016 and 2019). With respect to the entire study: The study set out to find disease-linked TCR variants by profiling T cell receptor beta repertoires in ankylosing spondylitis patients and healthy donors. Samples of peripheral blood were taken, and for ankylosing spondylitis patients, synovial fluid was collected as well. The full study cohort comprised around 25 ankylosing spondylitis patients and 85 to 120 healthy donors.

Summary of the overall study and its limitations: The disease-linked clones showed a CD8+ phenotype and occurred at relatively low frequencies in peripheral blood. Some motif variants had previously been reported in the synovial fluid and blood of reactive arthritis patients, which suggests shared mechanisms of disease initiation. A TCR beta motif of several highly homologous amino acid variants appeared characteristic of blood from ankylosing spondylitis patients. Significant enrichment of the disease-linked clones was reported in matched synovial fluid samples from ankylosing spondylitis patients.

This clonotype was seen repeatedly, ten times or more. Its antigen is unknown. No much larger clone is present one base from it, and per-base qualities are unavailable. The CDR3 numbers 16 residues from cysteine through phenylalanine. Only CDR3 DNA is held: 48 bases, read in frame from base 1. Sequences SEHNR (CDR1) and FQNEAQ (CDR2) are obtained from the germline V gene (reference sequence). Deletion took 1 base off V and 4 bases off J, with a span of 13 bases between the germline ends. The reads were generated on an Illumina HiSeq 2500. Quantitative 5'-RACE with molecular barcodes was the method used to prepare the TCR beta libraries. Turning to the authors' computational methods: Disease-linked TCR variants were identified with a new computational method built on a probabilistic model of VDJ rearrangement. The public sequencing data were trimmed at Q25 with fastp and processed into clonotypes with MiXCR by TCRdb, which kept only in-frame beta chains. Rows merge per CDR3 protein into single entries with the most common DNA and genes. The V and J calls were determined by TCRdb, not by the authors. This sample lists roughly 490,000 distinct CDR3 sequences; approximately 5% were detected once. The ten largest clones take up roughly 3.3% of the sample.

Rearrangement joined TRBV7-9 to TRBJ2-2; a weak D assignment points to TRBD2 (5 bases agree). The TCR sequence derives from a male donor with ankylosing spondylitis. Input material: blood, either unsorted or a sorted T cell fraction (not recorded which). The encoded CDR3 is CASSLVPPGSTGELFF. The nucleotides are TGTGCCAGCAGCTTAGTCCCTCCGGGGAGCACCGGGGAGCTGTTTTTT.